These 6 T cell receptor beta chains were all obtained from the same sample, sequenced in a study of OX40 agonist ivuxolimab in advanced cancers. Only in-frame clones appear in the TCRdb table, and some are missing; sequencing was by immunoSEQ multiplex PCR. The sample yields 86,000 or so clones, roughly nine tenths seen once. The sample consisted of CD4+ or CD8+ T cells sorted from blood, taken in a trial of the OX40 agonist ivuxolimab. These receptors all stem from an adult with an advanced solid tumor such as melanoma, head and neck, liver or kidney cancer.

This clone has only one observation. This sequence joins TRBV28 and TRBJ1-5; tentative D call: TRBD1 (5 bases). There are 12 residues in the CDR3. The V and J ends lost 11 bases and 11 bases respectively, with 19 bases between them. CDR1 is MDHEN, CDR2 SYDVKM, per germline. CDR3 sequence reads: CASAVVGGAQHF. CDR3 sequence (DNA): TGTGCCTCAGCAGTTGTGGGGGGAGCCCAGCATTTT.

The V gene is TRBV6-5, the J gene TRBJ1-4; TRBD1 aligns across 7 bases. CDR1 MNHEY and CDR2 SVGAGI come from the germline V gene. Trimming removed 6 bases from V and 8 bases from J; junction bases left unmatched: 9. The CDR3 runs to 14 residues. CDR3 nucleotides: TGTGCCAGCAGGGACACAGGGGCAGGGGAAAAACTGTTTTTT. Translated: CASRDTGAGEKLFF.

This clone was counted once. This chain connects TRBV5-1 to TRBJ2-7, with a tentative D call TRBD1 (5 bases). V was clipped by 2 bases and J by 2 bases, with 11 bases between them. The CDR3 totals 14 residues. From germline, CDR1 is SGHRS and CDR2 YFSETQ. CDR3 region: CASSLGRVTYEQYF. The CDR3 region has the DNA TGCGCCAGCAGCTTAGGCAGGGTGACCTACGAGCAGTACTTC.

The chain links TRBV19 to TRBJ1-1; the D gene is possibly TRBD1 (5 bases). The CDR3 has 15 residues. CDR1 and CDR2 from the germline V gene are LNHDA and SQIVND (reference sequence). Trimming left V 5 bases short and J 3 bases short, with 16 bases between. The chain's CDR3 is CASSPGGGSDTEAFF. CDR3 coding DNA: TGTGCCAGTAGTCCCGGTGGGGGTTCCGACACTGAAGCTTTCTTT.

The V call is TRBV5-8, the J call TRBJ1-1; no reliable D call. With 1 base removed from V and 2 bases from J, the gap between germline ends came to 12 bases. Per the germline V gene, CDR1 is SGHTS and CDR2 is YDEGEE. The CDR3 length is 15 residues. CDR3 loop: CASSLFTWGNTEAFF. CDR3 DNA sequence: TGTGCCAGCAGCTTGTTCACATGGGGAAACACTGAAGCTTTCTTT.

The V and J genes are TRBV19 and TRBJ2-7, with 14 bases lining up with TRBD2. V lost 5 bases and J lost 5; bases outside the gene matches: 5. This CDR3 contains 15 residues. Looked up from germline, CDR1 is LNHDA and CDR2 is SQIVND (reference sequence). The CDR3 DNA sequence: TGTGCCAGTAGTGAGACTAGCGGGGGGGTCCACGAGCAGTACTTC. Translation gives CASSETSGGVHEQYF.